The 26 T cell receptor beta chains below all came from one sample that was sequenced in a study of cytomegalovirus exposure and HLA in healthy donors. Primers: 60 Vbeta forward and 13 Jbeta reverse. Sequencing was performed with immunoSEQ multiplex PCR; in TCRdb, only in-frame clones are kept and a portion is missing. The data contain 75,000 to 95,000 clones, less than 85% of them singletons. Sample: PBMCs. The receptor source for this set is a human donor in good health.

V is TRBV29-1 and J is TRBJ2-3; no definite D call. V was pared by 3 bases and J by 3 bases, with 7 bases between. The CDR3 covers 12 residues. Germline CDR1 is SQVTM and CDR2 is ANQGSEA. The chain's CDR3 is CSVDGKTDTQYF. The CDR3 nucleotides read TGCAGCGTTGATGGCAAGACAGATACGCAGTATTTT.

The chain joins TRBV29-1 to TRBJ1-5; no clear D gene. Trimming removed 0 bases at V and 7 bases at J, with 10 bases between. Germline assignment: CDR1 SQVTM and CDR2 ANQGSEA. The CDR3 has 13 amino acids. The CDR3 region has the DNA TGCAGCGTTGAAGAAACGGGAGGACAGCCCCAGCATTTT. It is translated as CSVEETGGQPQHF.

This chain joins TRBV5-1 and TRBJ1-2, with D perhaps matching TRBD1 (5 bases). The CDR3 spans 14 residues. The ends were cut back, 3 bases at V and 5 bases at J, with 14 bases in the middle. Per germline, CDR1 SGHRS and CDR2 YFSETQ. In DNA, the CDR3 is TGCGCCAGCAGCTCACAGTCGCGGACATATGGCTACACCTTC. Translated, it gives CASSSQSRTYGYTF.

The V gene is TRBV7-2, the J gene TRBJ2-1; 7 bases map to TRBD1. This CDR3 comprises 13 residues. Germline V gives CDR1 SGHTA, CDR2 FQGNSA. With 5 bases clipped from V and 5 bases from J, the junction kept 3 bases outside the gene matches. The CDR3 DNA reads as TGTGCCAGCAGCCTCGACAGGGACAATGAGCAGTTCTTC. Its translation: CASSLDRDNEQFF.

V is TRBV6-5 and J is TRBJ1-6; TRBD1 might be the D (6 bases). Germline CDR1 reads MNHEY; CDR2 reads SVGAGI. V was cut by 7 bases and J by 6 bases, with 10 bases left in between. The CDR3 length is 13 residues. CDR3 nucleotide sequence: TGTGCCAGCAACCAGGGGCGTAATTCACCCCTCCACTTT. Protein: CASNQGRNSPLHF.

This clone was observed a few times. The CDR3 sequence: CASSDSAGTDTQYF. CDR3 nucleotides: TGTGCCAGCAGTGACTCAGCGGGCACAGATACGCAGTATTTT. The V gene is TRBV6-4, the J gene TRBJ2-3, with a possible D match to TRBD2 (5 bases). Germline CDR1 MRHNA, CDR2 SNTAGT. V gave up 0 bases and J gave up 1 base, with 5 bases separating them. The CDR3 covers 14 residues.

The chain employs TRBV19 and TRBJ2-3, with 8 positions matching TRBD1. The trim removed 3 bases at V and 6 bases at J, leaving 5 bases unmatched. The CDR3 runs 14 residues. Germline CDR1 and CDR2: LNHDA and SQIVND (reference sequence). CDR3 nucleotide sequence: TGTGCCAGTAGTATTGACAGGGGTTACGATACGCAGTATTTT. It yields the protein CASSIDRGYDTQYF. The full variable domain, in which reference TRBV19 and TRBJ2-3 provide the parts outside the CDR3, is DGGITQSPKYLFRKEGQNVTLSCEQNLNHDAMYWYRQDPGQGLRLIYYSQIVNDFQKGDIAEGYSVSREKKESFPLTVTSAQKNPTAFYLCASSIDRGYDTQYFGPGTRLTVL.

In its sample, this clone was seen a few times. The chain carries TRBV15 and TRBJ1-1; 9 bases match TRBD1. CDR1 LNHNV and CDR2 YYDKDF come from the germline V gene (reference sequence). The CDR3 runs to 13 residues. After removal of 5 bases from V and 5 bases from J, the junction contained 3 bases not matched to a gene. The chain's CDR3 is CATSDRGSTEAFF. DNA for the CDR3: TGTGCCACCAGCGACAGGGGGTCAACTGAAGCTTTCTTT.

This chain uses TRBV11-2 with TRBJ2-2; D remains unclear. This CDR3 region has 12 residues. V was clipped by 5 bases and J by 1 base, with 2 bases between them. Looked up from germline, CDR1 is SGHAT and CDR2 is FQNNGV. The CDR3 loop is CASSQNTGELFF. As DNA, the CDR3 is TGTGCCAGCAGCCAGAACACCGGGGAGCTGTTTTTT. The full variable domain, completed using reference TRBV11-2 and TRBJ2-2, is EAGVAQSPRYKIIEKRQSVAFWCNPISGHATLYWYQQILGQGPKLLIQFQNNGVVDDSQLPKDRFSAERLKGVDSTLKIQPAKLEDSAVYLCASSQNTGELFFGEGSRLTVL.

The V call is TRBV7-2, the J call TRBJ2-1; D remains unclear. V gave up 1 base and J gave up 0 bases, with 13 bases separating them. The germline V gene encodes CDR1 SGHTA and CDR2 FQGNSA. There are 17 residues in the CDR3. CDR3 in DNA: TGTGCCAGCAGCTTAGAGTTGAGAGCTAGCTCCTACAATGAGCAGTTCTTC. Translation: CASSLELRASSYNEQFF.

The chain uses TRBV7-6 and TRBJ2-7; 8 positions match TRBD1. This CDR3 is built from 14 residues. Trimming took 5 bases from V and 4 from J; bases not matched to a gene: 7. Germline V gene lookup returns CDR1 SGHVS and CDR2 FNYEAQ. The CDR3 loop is CASSKEGTGYEQYF. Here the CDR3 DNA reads TGTGCCAGCAGCAAAGAAGGGACAGGTTACGAGCAGTACTTC.

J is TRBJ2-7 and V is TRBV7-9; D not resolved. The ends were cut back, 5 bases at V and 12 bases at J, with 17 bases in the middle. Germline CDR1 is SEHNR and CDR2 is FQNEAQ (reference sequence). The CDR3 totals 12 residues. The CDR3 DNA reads TGTGCCAGCAGCCGTCGAACACCCCTAGGGTACTTC. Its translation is CASSRRTPLGYF.

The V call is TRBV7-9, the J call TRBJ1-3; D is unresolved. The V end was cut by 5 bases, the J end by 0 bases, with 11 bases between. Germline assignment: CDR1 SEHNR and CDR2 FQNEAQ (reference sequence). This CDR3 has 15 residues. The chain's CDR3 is CASSPPGSSGNTIYF. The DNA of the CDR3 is TGTGCCAGCAGCCCCCCGGGGAGCTCTGGAAACACCATATATTTT. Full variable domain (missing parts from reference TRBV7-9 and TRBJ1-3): DTGVSQNPRHKITKRGQNVTFRCDPISEHNRLYWYRQTLGQGPEFLTYFQNEAQLEKSRLLSDRFSAERPKGSFSTLEIQRTEQGDSAMYLCASSPPGSSGNTIYFGEGSWLTVV.

The CDR3 coding sequence is TGCGCCAGCACCCGCGGCGGTCCGAACACCGGGGAGCTGTTTTTT. Residues: CASTRGGPNTGELFF. This chain joins TRBV5-1 and TRBJ2-2; D gene ambiguous. Trimming stripped 6 bases from V and 0 bases from J, with 12 bases between. CDR3 length: 15 residues. Germline V gene data show CDR1 as SGHRS and CDR2 as YFSETQ.

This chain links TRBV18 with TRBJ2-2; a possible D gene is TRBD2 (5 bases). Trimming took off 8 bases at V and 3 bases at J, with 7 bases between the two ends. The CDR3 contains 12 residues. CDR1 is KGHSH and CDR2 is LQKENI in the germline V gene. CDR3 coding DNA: TGTGCCAGCCCCGGGGACACCGGGGAGCTGTTTTTT. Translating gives CASPGDTGELFF.

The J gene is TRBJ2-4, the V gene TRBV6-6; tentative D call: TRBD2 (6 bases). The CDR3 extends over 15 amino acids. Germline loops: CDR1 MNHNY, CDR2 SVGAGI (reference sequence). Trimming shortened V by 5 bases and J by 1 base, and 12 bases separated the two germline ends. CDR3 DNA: TGTGCCAGCAGTCTAGCGAGCTCGGCCAAAAACATTCAGTACTTC. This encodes CASSLASSAKNIQYF.

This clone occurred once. CDR3 residues: CASSERGGRYGYTF. The CDR3 DNA follows: TGTGCCAGCAGTGAAAGGGGCGGACGCTATGGCTACACCTTC. The chain joins TRBV2 to TRBJ1-2; TRBD1 might be the D (5 bases). The CDR3 loop spans 14 amino acids. Germline V gene lookup returns CDR1 SNHLY and CDR2 FYNNEI. V lost 2 bases, J lost 4 bases, and 11 bases lay in between.

This chain's CDR3 is CASSVVSGASSYEQYF. The CDR3 DNA is TGTGCCAGCAGCGTAGTTAGCGGGGCCTCTTCCTACGAGCAGTACTTC. This chain joins TRBV9 and TRBJ2-7; 8 bases line up with TRBD2. J lost 1 base, V lost 0 bases, and 6 bases had no gene match. The CDR3 runs to 16 residues. The germline gives CDR1 SGDLS, CDR2 YYNGEE. Full variable domain (missing parts from reference TRBV9 and TRBJ2-7): DSGVTQTPKHLITATGQRVTLRCSPRSGDLSVYWYQQSLDQGLQFLIQYYNGEERAKGNILERFSAQQFPDLHSELNLSSLELGDSALYFCASSVVSGASSYEQYFGPGTRLTVT.

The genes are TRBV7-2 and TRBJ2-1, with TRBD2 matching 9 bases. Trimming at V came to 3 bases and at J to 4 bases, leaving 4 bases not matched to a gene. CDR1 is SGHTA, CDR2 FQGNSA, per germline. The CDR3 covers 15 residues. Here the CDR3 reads CASSFGTSPYNEQFF. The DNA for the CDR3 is TGTGCCAGCAGCTTCGGGACTAGCCCTTACAATGAGCAGTTCTTC.

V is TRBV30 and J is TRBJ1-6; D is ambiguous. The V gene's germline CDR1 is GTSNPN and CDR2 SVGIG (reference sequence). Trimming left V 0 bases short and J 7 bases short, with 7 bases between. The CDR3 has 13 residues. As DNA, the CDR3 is TGTGCCTGGAGTGTGGGCCGAAATTCACCCCTCCACTTT. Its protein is CAWSVGRNSPLHF.

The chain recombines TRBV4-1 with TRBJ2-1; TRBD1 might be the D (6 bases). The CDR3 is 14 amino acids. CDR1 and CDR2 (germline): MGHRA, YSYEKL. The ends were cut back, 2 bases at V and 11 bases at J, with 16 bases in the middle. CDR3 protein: CASSQTRDTSKQFF. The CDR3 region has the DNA TGCGCCAGCAGCCAAACTCGGGACACAAGTAAGCAGTTCTTC.

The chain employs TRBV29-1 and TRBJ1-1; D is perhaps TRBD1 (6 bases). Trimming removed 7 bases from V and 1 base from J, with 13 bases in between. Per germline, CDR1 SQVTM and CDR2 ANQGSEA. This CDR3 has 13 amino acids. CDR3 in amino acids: CSAGEGGNTEAFF. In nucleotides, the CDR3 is TGCAGCGCCGGGGAGGGGGGGAACACTGAAGCTTTCTTT. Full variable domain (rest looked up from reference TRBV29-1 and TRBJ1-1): SAVISQKPSRDICQRGTSLTIQCQVDSQVTMMFWYRQQPGQSLTLIATANQGSEATYESGFVIDKFPISRPNLTFSTLTVSNMSPEDSSIYLCSAGEGGNTEAFFGQGTRLTVV.

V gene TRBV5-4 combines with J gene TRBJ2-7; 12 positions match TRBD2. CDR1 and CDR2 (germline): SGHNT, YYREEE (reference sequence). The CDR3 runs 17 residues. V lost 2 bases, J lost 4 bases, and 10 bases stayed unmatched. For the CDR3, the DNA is TGTGCCAGCAGCTTAACCCCGACTAGCGGGGGTGGGTACGAGCAGTACTTC. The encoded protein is CASSLTPTSGGGYEQYF.

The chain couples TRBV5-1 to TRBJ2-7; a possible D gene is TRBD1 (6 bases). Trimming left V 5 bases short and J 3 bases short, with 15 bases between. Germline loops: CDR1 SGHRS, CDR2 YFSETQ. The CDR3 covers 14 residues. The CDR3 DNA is TGCGCCAGCAGAACCCAGGGGCAGGACTACGAGCAGTACTTC. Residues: CASRTQGQDYEQYF.

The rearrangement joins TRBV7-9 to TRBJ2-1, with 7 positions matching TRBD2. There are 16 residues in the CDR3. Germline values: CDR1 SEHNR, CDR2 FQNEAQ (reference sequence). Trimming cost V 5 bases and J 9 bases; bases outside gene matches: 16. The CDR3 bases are TGTGCCAGCAGCCCTGGGGGGGGTAGGGCCCTTGGTGAGCAGTTCTTC. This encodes CASSPGGGRALGEQFF.

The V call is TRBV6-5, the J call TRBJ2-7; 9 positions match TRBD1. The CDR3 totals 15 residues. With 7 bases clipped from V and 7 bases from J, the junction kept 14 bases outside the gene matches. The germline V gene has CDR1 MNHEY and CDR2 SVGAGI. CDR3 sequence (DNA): TGTGCCAGCACCATGTTTATGACAGGGGGTGATGAGCAGTACTTC. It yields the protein CASTMFMTGGDEQYF.